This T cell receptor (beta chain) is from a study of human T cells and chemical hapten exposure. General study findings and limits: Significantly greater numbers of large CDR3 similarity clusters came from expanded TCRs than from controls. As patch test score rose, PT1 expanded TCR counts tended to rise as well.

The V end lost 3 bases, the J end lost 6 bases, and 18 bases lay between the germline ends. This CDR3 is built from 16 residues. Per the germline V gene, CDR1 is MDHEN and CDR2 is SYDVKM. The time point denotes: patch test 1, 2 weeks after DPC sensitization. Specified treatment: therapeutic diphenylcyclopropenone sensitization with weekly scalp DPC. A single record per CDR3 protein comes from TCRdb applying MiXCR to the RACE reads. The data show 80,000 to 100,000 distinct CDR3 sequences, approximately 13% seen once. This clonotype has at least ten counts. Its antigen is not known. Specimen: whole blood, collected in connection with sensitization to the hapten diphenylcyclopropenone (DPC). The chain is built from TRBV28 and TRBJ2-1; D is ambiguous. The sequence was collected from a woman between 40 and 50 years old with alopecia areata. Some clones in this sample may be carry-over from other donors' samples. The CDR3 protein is CASSFGYSTGVNEQFF. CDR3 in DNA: TGTGCCAGCAGTTTCGGGTATTCGACTGGAGTCAATGAGCAGTTCTTC.